The rows below give T cell receptor beta chains drawn from one sample of a study of low-dose radiotherapy and immunotherapy resistance in tumors. MiXCR, applied by TCRdb to the reads, yields one record per CDR3 protein. The table shows some 52,000 distinct CDR3 sequences, with roughly 31% occurring only once. The sample in question was PBMCs, obtained after low-dose radiotherapy plus immunotherapy. The source of these receptors is a male donor with rectosigmoid adenocarcinoma. Both conserved end residues are part of each CDR3. The D gene is left open where the match is weak. Clone size appears in some rows only: once, few, many, or a class for an expanded clone.

d_gene,abundance,v_gene,j_gene,CDR3aa,CDR3nt
TRBD1,many,TRBV28,TRBJ1-6,CASSPDRGARGNSPLHF,TGTGCCAGCAGTCCCGACAGGGGGGCAAGGGGCAATTCACCCCTCCACTTT
-,-,TRBV11-3,TRBJ2-1,CASSLGPSSYNEQFF,TGTGCCAGCAGCTTGGGCCCCAGCTCCTACAATGAGCAGTTCTTC
TRBD2,few,TRBV5-1,TRBJ2-1,CASRGKGLAGGVSYNEQFF,TGCGCCAGCAGAGGTAAAGGACTAGCGGGAGGGGTATCCTACAATGAGCAGTTCTTC
-,many,TRBV28,TRBJ1-6,CASTLPRTLEPLHF,TGTGCCAGCACCCTCCCGCGGACTCTGGAACCCCTCCACTTT
TRBD1,many,TRBV27,TRBJ2-2,CASSLPGGVGELFF,TGTGCCAGCAGTTTACCAGGGGGAGTCGGGGAGCTGTTTTTT
-,many,TRBV4-3,TRBJ1-2,CASSQELLGNYGYTF,TGCGCCAGCAGCCAAGAGCTTCTGGGTAACTATGGCTACACCTTC
-,-,TRBV12-5,TRBJ2-7,CASGLEGNPYEQYF,TGTGCTAGTGGTTTGGAAGGGAACCCCTACGAGCAGTACTTC
-,few,TRBV2,TRBJ2-1,CASTRDGRSYNEQFF,TGTGCCAGCACCCGGGACGGCCGCTCCTACAATGAGCAGTTCTTC
TRBD2,many,TRBV4-1,TRBJ2-7,CASSQGTSGRSDEQYF,TGTGCCAGCAGCCAAGGGACTAGCGGGAGATCTGACGAGCAGTACTTC
-,many,TRBV11-2,TRBJ1-6,CASSSWTGGNSPLHF,TGTGCCAGCAGCTCGTGGACGGGTGGGAATTCACCCCTCCACTTT
-,many,TRBV2,TRBJ2-1,CASSEWWKDEQFF,TGTGCCAGCAGTGAATGGTGGAAGGATGAGCAGTTCTTC
-,many,TRBV28,TRBJ2-1,CASSFRDPNEQFF,TGTGCCAGCAGTTTTCGAGACCCCAATGAGCAGTTCTTC
-,medium-sized,TRBV28,TRBJ2-7,CASSPGIFDTPEQYF,TGTGCCAGCAGCCCGGGGATTTTTGATACTCCCGAGCAGTACTTC
TRBD1,-,TRBV28,TRBJ2-3,CASSSQQGFTDTQYF,TGTGCCAGCAGTTCTCAACAGGGGTTCACAGATACGCAGTATTTT
-,-,TRBV27,TRBJ2-1,CASSLIQSNEQFF,TGTGCCAGCAGTTTAATCCAGTCCAATGAGCAGTTCTTC
-,-,TRBV28,TRBJ1-2,CASSLVGGPAREGYTF,TGTGCCAGCAGTCTCGTCGGTGGGCCGGCGAGGGAAGGCTACACCTTC
TRBD1,-,TRBV2,TRBJ2-7,CASSETDRGISEQYF,TGTGCCAGCAGCGAGACGGACAGGGGAATCTCCGAGCAGTACTTC
-,once,TRBV6-2/TRBV6-3,TRBJ2-2,CASSYGAAGELFF,TGTGCCAGCAGTTACGGGGCCGCCGGGGAGCTGTTTTTT
TRBD1,-,TRBV19,TRBJ1-1,CASKVVGQGGPGNTEAFF,TGTGCCAGTAAAGTCGTGGGACAGGGTGGTCCGGGGAACACTGAAGCTTTCTTT
-,many,TRBV7-9,TRBJ1-3,CASSPQGSGNTIYF,TGTGCCAGCAGCCCTCAAGGCTCTGGAAACACCATATATTTT
TRBD1,many,TRBV20-1,TRBJ1-5,CSAPRTGSQPQHF,TGCAGTGCCCCCAGGACAGGGAGCCAGCCCCAGCATTTT
TRBD2,-,TRBV5-6,TRBJ2-1,CASSGRLAVYNEQFF,TGTGCCAGCAGCGGACGACTAGCGGTCTACAATGAGCAGTTCTTC
-,-,TRBV6-6,TRBJ2-2,CASSEGLDTQYFGPGTGELFF,-
TRBD2,many,TRBV27,TRBJ2-1,CATRLAGEQFF,TGTGCCACCAGGCTAGCGGGTGAGCAGTTCTTC
TRBD2,-,TRBV5-1,TRBJ2-1,CASSGATSAGSYNEQFF,TGCGCCAGCAGCGGCGCAACTAGCGCGGGATCCTACAATGAGCAGTTCTTC
-,few,TRBV5-1,TRBJ2-2,CASSLVVDTGELFF,TGCGCCAGCAGCTTGGTGGTCGACACCGGGGAGCTGTTTTTT
-,many,TRBV12-3/TRBV12-4,TRBJ2-7,CASSSTGTGPLYEQYF,TGTGCCAGCAGTTCGACCGGGACGGGGCCTTTGTACGAGCAGTACTTC
-,few,TRBV12-3/TRBV12-4,TRBJ1-1,CASSLRSGTEAFF,TGTGCCAGCAGTTTACGCTCGGGCACTGAAGCTTTCTTT
-,once,TRBV14,TRBJ2-1,CASSLLPWGQFF,TGTGCCAGCAGCCTCCTTCCGTGGGGGCAGTTCTTC
TRBD2,-,TRBV6-2/TRBV6-3,TRBJ2-5,CASTVGGGGKETQYF,TGTGCCAGCACCGTGGGGGGCGGGGGGAAAGAGACCCAGTACTTC
-,many,TRBV28,TRBJ2-1,CASSSNAANNEQFF,TGTGCCAGCAGCTCCAATGCGGCCAACAATGAGCAGTTCTTC
-,few,TRBV6-2/TRBV6-3,TRBJ1-1,CASSYLGLGLMNTEAFF,TGTGCCAGCAGTTACTTAGGCCTCGGTTTGATGAACACTGAAGCTTTCTTT
-,few,TRBV28,TRBJ2-5,CASIGEETQYF,TGTGCCAGCATTGGGGAAGAGACCCAGTACTTC
-,once,TRBV24-1,TRBJ1-5,CATSDATGGRHQPQHF,TGTGCCACCAGTGATGCGACGGGGGGGAGGCATCAGCCCCAGCATTTT
-,-,TRBV15,TRBJ1-4,CATSRDGVFNEKLFF,TGTGCCACCAGCAGAGATGGTGTGTTTAATGAAAAACTGTTTTTT
TRBD2,medium-sized,TRBV28,TRBJ2-5,CASSFRPGGVEETQYF,TGTGCCAGCAGTTTTCGCCCTGGGGGGGTAGAAGAGACCCAGTACTTC
-,many,TRBV12-3/TRBV12-4,TRBJ2-5,CASSSPGTMGETQYF,TGTGCCAGCAGTTCACCGGGAACAATGGGGGAGACCCAGTACTTC
-,many,TRBV5-1,TRBJ1-6,CASSEMTSNSPLHF,TGCGCCAGCAGCGAGATGACTTCTAATTCACCCCTCCACTTT
-,-,TRBV20-1,TRBJ2-1,CSARAIHRGAGTYNEQFF,TGCAGTGCTAGAGCGATCCACCGTGGGGCCGGAACCTACAATGAGCAGTTCTTC
TRBD1,few,TRBV19,TRBJ1-1,CASSIAGQGNTEAFF,TGTGCCAGTAGTATAGCCGGACAGGGAAACACTGAAGCTTTCTTT